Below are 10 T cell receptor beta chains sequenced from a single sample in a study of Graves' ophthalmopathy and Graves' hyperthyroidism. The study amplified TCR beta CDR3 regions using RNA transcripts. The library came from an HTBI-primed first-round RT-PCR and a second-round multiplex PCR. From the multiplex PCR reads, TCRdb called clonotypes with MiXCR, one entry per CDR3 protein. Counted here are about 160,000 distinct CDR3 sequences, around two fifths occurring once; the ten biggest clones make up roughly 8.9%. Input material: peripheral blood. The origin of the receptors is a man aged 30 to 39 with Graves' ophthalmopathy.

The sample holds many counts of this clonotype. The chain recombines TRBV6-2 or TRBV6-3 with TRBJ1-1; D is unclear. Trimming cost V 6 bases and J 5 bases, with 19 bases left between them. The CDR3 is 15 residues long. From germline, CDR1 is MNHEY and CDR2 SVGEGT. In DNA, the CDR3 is TGTGCCAGCAGACCCGGGAGGGTTGGTGGTACTGAAGCTTTCTTT. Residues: CASRPGRVGGTEAFF.

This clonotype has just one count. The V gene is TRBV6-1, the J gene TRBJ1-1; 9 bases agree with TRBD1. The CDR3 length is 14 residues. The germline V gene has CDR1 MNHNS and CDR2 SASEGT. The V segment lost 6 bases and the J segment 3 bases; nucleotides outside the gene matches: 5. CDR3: CASRGQGLDTEAFF. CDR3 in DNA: TGTGCCAGCAGAGGACAGGGGTTGGACACTGAAGCTTTCTTT.

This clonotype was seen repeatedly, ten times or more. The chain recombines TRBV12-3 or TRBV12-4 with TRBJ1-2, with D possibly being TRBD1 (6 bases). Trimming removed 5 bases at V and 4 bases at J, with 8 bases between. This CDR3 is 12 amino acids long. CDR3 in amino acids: CASSPGAYGYTF. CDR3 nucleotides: TGTGCCAGCAGTCCAGGGGCCTATGGCTACACCTTC.

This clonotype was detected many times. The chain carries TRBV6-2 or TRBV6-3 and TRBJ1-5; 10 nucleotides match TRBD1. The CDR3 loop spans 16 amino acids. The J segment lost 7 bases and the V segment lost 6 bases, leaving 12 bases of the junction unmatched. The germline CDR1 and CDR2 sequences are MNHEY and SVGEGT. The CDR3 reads CASRYGTGASWQPQHF. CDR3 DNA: TGTGCCAGCAGGTACGGGACAGGGGCGTCATGGCAGCCCCAGCATTTT.

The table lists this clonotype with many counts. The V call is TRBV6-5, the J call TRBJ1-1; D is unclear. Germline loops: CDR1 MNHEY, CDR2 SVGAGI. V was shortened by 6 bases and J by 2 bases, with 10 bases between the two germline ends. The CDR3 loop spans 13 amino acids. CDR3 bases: TGTGCCAGCAGCCCTCGCATTAACACTGAAGCTTTCTTT. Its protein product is CASSPRINTEAFF.

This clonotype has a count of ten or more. CDR3 region: CASSLESGVFPGELFF. In DNA, the CDR3 is TGTGCCAGCAGTTTGGAATCGGGGGTGTTTCCCGGGGAGCTGTTTTTT. The V call is TRBV28, the J call TRBJ2-2; D possibly corresponds to TRBD2 (6 bases). The germline V gene encodes CDR1 MDHEN and CDR2 SYDVKM. V lost 3 bases and J 6 bases, leaving 17 bases between the germline ends. The CDR3 totals 16 residues.

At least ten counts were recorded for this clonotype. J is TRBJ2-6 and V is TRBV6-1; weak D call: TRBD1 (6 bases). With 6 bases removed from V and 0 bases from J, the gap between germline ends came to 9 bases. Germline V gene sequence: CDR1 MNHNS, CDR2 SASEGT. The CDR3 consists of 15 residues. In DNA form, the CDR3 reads TGTGCCAGCAGCCAAGGGGGCTCTGGGGCCAACGTCCTGACTTTC. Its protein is CASSQGGSGANVLTF.

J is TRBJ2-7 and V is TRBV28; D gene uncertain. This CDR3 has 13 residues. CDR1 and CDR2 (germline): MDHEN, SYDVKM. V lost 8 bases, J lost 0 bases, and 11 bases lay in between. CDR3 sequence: CASCAGFSYEQYF. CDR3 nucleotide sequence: TGTGCCAGCTGCGCCGGGTTCTCCTACGAGCAGTACTTC.

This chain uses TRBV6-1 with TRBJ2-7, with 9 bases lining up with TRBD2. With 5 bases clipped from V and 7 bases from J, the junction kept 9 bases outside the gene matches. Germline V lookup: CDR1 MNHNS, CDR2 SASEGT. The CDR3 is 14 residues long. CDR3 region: CASSPPSGAGEQYF. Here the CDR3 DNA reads TGTGCCAGCAGTCCTCCTAGCGGGGCTGGGGAGCAGTACTTC.

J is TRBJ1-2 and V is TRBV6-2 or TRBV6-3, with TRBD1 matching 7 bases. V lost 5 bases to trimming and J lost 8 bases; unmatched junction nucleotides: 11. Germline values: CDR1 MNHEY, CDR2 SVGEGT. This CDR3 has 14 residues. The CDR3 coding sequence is TGTGCCAGCAGTCCCAGCAGGACAGGAGGGGGCTACACCTTC. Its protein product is CASSPSRTGGGYTF.